A selection of T cell receptor beta chains follows, all from one sample in a study of blood T cell repertoires in COVID-19. The protocol was immunoSEQ multiplex PCR, while the TCRdb copy is restricted to in-frame clones and leaves out a portion. The data contain 250,000 to 300,000 clones, roughly 90% of them seen just once; the ten biggest clones take up 8% to 10%. Input material: PBMCs or T cells enriched from blood (not recorded which). The receptors shown here come from a middle-aged man who had recovered from COVID-19. Both conserved end residues are part of each CDR3. D genes are given only for firm matches. The listing skips clone size in some rows; elsewhere it reads once, few, many or a size class.

abundance	v_gene	j_gene	d_gene	CDR3nt	CDR3aa
.	TRBV5-4	TRBJ1-1	.	TGTGCCAGCAGCCAAGGGACACCGAACACTGAAGCTTTCTTT	CASSQGTPNTEAFF
.	TRBV9	TRBJ1-3	.	TGTGCCAGCAGCTTACAGATCACCTACTCTGGAAACACCATATATTTT	CASSLQITYSGNTIYF
.	TRBV11-2	TRBJ1-2	.	TGTGCCAGCAGCTTAGATCTTAAATCCACCTTC	CASSLDLKSTF
.	TRBV28	TRBJ2-7	.	TGTGCCAGCAGTCAAGCACTGGGCGGGTACGAGCAGTACTTC	CASSQALGGYEQYF
once	TRBV2	TRBJ2-3	TRBD2	TGTGCCAGCAGCAGAGGACTAGCGGGGTTTGATACGCAGTATTTT	CASSRGLAGFDTQYF
.	TRBV19	TRBJ1-1	.	TGTGCCAGTAGTAGGGGCCGGAACACTGAAGCTTTCTTT	CASSRGRNTEAFF
.	TRBV19	TRBJ2-3	TRBD1	TGTGCCAGTAGTGTGGGACAGGTGAGCACAGATACGCAGTATTTT	CASSVGQVSTDTQYF
.	TRBV5-1	TRBJ2-3	TRBD2	TGCGCCAGCAGCTTACGAATAGCGGGGGGGCCCACAGATACGCAGTATTTT	CASSLRIAGGPTDTQYF
.	TRBV16	TRBJ2-2	.	TGTGCCAGCAGCCAAGATATAGCATCCGGGGAGCTGTTTTTT	CASSQDIASGELFF
.	TRBV5-4	TRBJ1-2	.	TGTGCCAGCAGCCCGCAGTTCTCTGGCTACACCTTC	CASSPQFSGYTF
.	TRBV29-1	TRBJ2-1	.	TGCAGCGTTGGGGAGATACTAGCAAGTGGGAATGAGCAGTTCTTC	CSVGEILASGNEQFF
.	TRBV9	TRBJ2-3	TRBD1	TGTGCCAGCAGCTTCAGGGGGCCAGATACGCAGTATTTT	CASSFRGPDTQYF
once	TRBV6-4	TRBJ2-1	TRBD2	TGTGCCAGCTCTTTAGGAGCGGGGGGTTTCAATGAGCAGTTCTTC	CASSLGAGGFNEQFF
.	TRBV10-3	TRBJ2-1	.	TGTGCCATCAGTGACCCTAGCAATGAGCAGTTCTTC	CAISDPSNEQFF
.	TRBV6-2/TRBV6-3	TRBJ2-7	.	TGTGCCAGCAGTTACCCCGGACACTACGAGCAGTACTTC	CASSYPGHYEQYF